The clone carrying this T cell receptor (beta chain) was picked up one time. The entry originates in a study of Ad26.COV2.S vaccination and SARS-CoV-2 variants. Treatment defined: roughly 20 received Ad26.COV2.S at low or high dose, single or two shots; five or six received placebo; per-sample allocation not given. Following the first vaccine or placebo injection, samples were taken on day 63. Clones were sequenced by immunoSEQ multiplex PCR, and TCRdb holds only the in-frame ones, with some missing. The table records about 390,000 clones, about 90% of them present only once. Germline lookup yields CDR1 SGHVS and CDR2 FNYEAQ. This CDR3 has 14 residues. After removal of 6 bases from V and 5 bases from J, the junction contained 4 bases not matched to a gene.

The sequence came from a person between 18 and 65 years old who received the Ad26.COV2.S COVID-19 vaccine or a placebo. The material sequenced was peripheral blood, taken in a trial of Ad26.COV2.S vaccine versus placebo. This chain uses TRBV7-6 with TRBJ1-6; 7 bases fit TRBD1. The chain's CDR3 is CASRLTGDNSPLHF. The CDR3 coding sequence is TGTGCCAGCAGACTCACAGGGGATAATTCACCCCTCCACTTT.